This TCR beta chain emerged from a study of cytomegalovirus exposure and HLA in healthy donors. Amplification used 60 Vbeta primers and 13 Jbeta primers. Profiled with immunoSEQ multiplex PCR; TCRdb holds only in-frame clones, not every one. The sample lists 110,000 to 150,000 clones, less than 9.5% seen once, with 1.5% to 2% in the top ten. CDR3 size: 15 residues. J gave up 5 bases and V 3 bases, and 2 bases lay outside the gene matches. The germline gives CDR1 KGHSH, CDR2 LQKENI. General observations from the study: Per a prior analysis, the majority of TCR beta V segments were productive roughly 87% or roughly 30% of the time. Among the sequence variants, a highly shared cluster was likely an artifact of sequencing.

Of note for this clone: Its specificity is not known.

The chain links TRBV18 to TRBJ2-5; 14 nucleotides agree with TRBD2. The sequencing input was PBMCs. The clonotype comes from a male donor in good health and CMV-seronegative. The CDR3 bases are TGTGCCAGCTCACCGGGACTAGCGGGAGCGGAGACCCAGTACTTC. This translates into CASSPGLAGAETQYF.